The 32 T cell receptor beta chains below all came from one sample that was sequenced in a study of T cells of healthy individuals. A single record per CDR3 protein comes from TCRdb applying MiXCR to the 5' RACE reads. The data show more than 85,000 distinct CDR3 sequences, approximately 18% seen once. All receptors come from a human donor in good health.

This clonotype was counted between two and nine times. The gene calls are TRBV12-3 or TRBV12-4 and TRBJ2-7; the D is unclear. The CDR3 extends over 16 amino acids. Trimming removed 7 bases from V and 1 base from J, with 20 bases in between. For the CDR3, the DNA is TGTGCCAGCACTTACCAAGGACGGCTCAAATCCTACGAGCAGTACTTC. Translating it yields CASTYQGRLKSYEQYF.

This clonotype was counted ten times or more. Written as DNA, the CDR3 is TGTGCCAGCAGTACCCCCTCCGGGACAGGGGTTATTGGCTACACCTTC. Translating gives CASSTPSGTGVIGYTF. The chain links TRBV28 to TRBJ1-2, with 10 nucleotides matching TRBD1. Germline values: CDR1 MDHEN, CDR2 SYDVKM. This CDR3 is 16 amino acids long. Unmatched junction bases numbered 13, after V lost 5 bases and J lost 7 bases.

CDR3 bases: TGTGCCAGCAGCCCACGGACAGGGGACAGGAATTCACCCCTCCACTTT. Encoded protein: CASSPRTGDRNSPLHF. The chain carries TRBV7-2 and TRBJ1-6; 9 bases are shared with TRBD1. Germline loops: CDR1 SGHTA, CDR2 FQGNSA. V shed 5 bases and J 7 bases; nucleotides not matched to a gene: 9. This CDR3 region has 16 residues.

V is TRBV18 and J is TRBJ1-2, with D uncertain. The CDR3 length is 17 residues. Deletions cut 2 bases from V and 5 bases from J, with 21 bases between. Germline V gives CDR1 KGHSH, CDR2 LQKENI. The DNA for the CDR3 is TGTGCCAGCTCACCATTAAGACCAGACCGAGGGAGGTATGGCTACACCTTC. Its translation is CASSPLRPDRGRYGYTF.

This chain links TRBV25-1 with TRBJ2-5; 7 bases map to TRBD1. Germline CDR1 is MGHDK and CDR2 is SYGVNS. The CDR3 contains 13 residues. V lost 7 bases and J lost 4; bases outside the gene matches: 6. The CDR3 DNA reads as TGTGCCAGCAACGAGGGGGCTTTAGAGACCCAGTACTTC. Translation: CASNEGALETQYF.

The chain couples TRBV20-1 to TRBJ2-7; D call uncertain. The CDR3 consists of 11 residues. V lost 7 bases and J lost 2, with 9 bases in between. Germline V CDR1 and CDR2: DFQATT, SNEGSKA (reference sequence). The CDR3: CSGALAYEQYF. The CDR3 DNA reads as TGCAGTGGGGCTCTAGCCTACGAGCAGTACTTC.

This clonotype was observed many times. This chain links TRBV7-9 with TRBJ1-6; D is unclear. V was clipped by 1 base and J by 1 base, with 8 bases between them. The CDR3 has 16 amino acids. CDR1 is SEHNR and CDR2 is FQNEAQ in the germline V gene (reference sequence). In DNA form, the CDR3 reads TGTGCCAGCAGCTTAGGGACCTGGTCCTATAATTCACCCCTCCACTTT. Its protein is CASSLGTWSYNSPLHF.

This sequence joins TRBV20-1 and TRBJ1-2, with D possibly being TRBD1 (5 bases). The CDR3 is 17 residues long. V was trimmed by 4 bases and J by 2 bases, leaving 23 bases between them. The germline gives CDR1 DFQATT, CDR2 SNEGSKA (reference sequence). The CDR3: CSATPFRHPRGNYGYTF. The CDR3 nucleotides are TGCAGTGCTACCCCATTCCGGCATCCACGGGGGAACTATGGCTACACCTTC.

This clonotype has just a few counts. The V and J genes are TRBV5-6 and TRBJ1-1, with D unclear. Trimming removed 3 bases from V and 1 base from J, with 7 bases in between. This CDR3 comprises 13 residues. Germline V lookup: CDR1 SGHDT, CDR2 YYEEEE. Written as DNA, the CDR3 is TGTGCCAGCAGCTGGTCGGGGAACACTGAAGCTTTCTTT. Protein sequence: CASSWSGNTEAFF.

This clonotype was counted a few times. The J gene is TRBJ1-5, the V gene TRBV28; 8 positions agree with TRBD1. The CDR3 is made up of 14 amino acids. Germline CDR1 reads MDHEN; CDR2 reads SYDVKM. Losses at the gene ends were 7 bases for V and 3 bases for J; bases not matched to a gene: 5. CDR3 region: CASMGQAHNQPQHF. For the CDR3, the DNA is TGTGCCAGCATGGGACAGGCACACAATCAGCCCCAGCATTTT.

In its sample, this clonotype was seen a few times. The chain has TRBV6-2 or TRBV6-3 and TRBJ1-5; possible D gene TRBD1, 6 bases. Germline V CDR1 and CDR2: MNHEY, SVGEGT. The CDR3 loop spans 16 amino acids. V was shortened by 5 bases and J by 1 base, with 15 bases between the two germline ends. CDR3: CASSPRGLRSNQPQHF. The CDR3 DNA is TGTGCCAGCAGTCCTCGGGGGCTTCGAAGCAATCAGCCCCAGCATTTT.

The V gene is TRBV29-1, the J gene TRBJ2-1; D might be TRBD1 (6 bases). The CDR3 spans 16 residues. V dropped 3 bases and J dropped 6 bases, with 21 bases sitting between them. Germline V lookup: CDR1 SQVTM, CDR2 ANQGSEA. The CDR3 spells CSVDRGIMGASNEQFF. The DNA of the CDR3 is TGCAGCGTTGATAGGGGAATTATGGGGGCAAGCAATGAGCAGTTCTTC.

This clonotype was seen at least ten times. This chain connects TRBV6-5 to TRBJ1-2; weak D call: TRBD1 (5 bases). Germline CDR1 MNHEY, CDR2 SVGAGI. The V gene lost 7 bases and the J gene lost 10 bases, with 16 bases spanning the gap. This CDR3 has 12 amino acids. The CDR3 is CASTRAQGVYTF. The CDR3 region has the DNA TGTGCCAGCACTAGGGCCCAAGGGGTCTACACCTTC.

Only a few counts were recorded for this clonotype. The CDR3 region is CASRSDRVAKNIQYF. CDR3 DNA: TGTGCCAGCAGATCCGACAGGGTAGCCAAAAACATTCAGTACTTC. The chain has TRBV12-3 or TRBV12-4 and TRBJ2-4; TRBD1 matches 7 bases. V shed 6 bases, J shed 0 bases, and the junction held 5 bases outside the gene matches. The length of the CDR3 is 15 residues.

This clonotype was counted between two and nine times. This chain connects TRBV7-9 to TRBJ2-4; 9 nucleotides match TRBD1. The V segment lost 5 bases and the J segment 6 bases; nucleotides outside the gene matches: 11. The CDR3 loop spans 16 amino acids. Germline CDR1 and CDR2: SEHNR and FQNEAQ (reference sequence). The DNA of the CDR3 is TGTGCCAGCAGCCCCACAGGGGGCACGTACGGAAACATTCAGTACTTC. Its translation is CASSPTGGTYGNIQYF.

This clonotype was seen a few times. The genes are TRBV20-1 and TRBJ2-1; 8 bases are a match to TRBD1. CDR3 length: 15 residues. Germline-derived CDR1 and CDR2 are DFQATT and SNEGSKA (reference sequence). J gave up 10 bases and V 2 bases, and 13 bases lay outside the gene matches. CDR3 loop: CSARLTAGQAIEQFF. The DNA of the CDR3 is TGCAGTGCTAGACTCACCGCGGGACAGGCAATCGAGCAGTTCTTC.

The J gene is TRBJ1-1, the V gene TRBV20-1; D uncertain. CDR3 length: 14 residues. V lost 3 bases and J lost 0, with 11 bases in between. Looked up from germline, CDR1 is DFQATT and CDR2 is SNEGSKA (reference sequence). CDR3 bases: TGCAGTGCTAGTCCGCTGATCATGAACACTGAAGCTTTCTTT. Its protein is CSASPLIMNTEAFF.

This clonotype was detected a few times. The chain is built from TRBV5-4 and TRBJ1-4; 7 bases agree with TRBD1. The junction had 8 bases not matched to a gene; V was cut back by 4 bases and J by 8 bases. The CDR3 has 14 amino acids. The germline V gene encodes CDR1 SGHNT and CDR2 YYREEE (reference sequence). DNA for the CDR3: TGTGCCAGCAGCCTGACAGGGTCGGGGGAAAAACTGTTTTTT. Translated, it gives CASSLTGSGEKLFF.

The sample holds a few counts of this clonotype. This chain joins TRBV12-3 or TRBV12-4 and TRBJ1-2; perhaps TRBD1 as D (5 bases). V was trimmed by 5 bases and J by 4 bases, leaving 14 bases between them. CDR3 length equals 14 residues. The CDR3 reads CASSLRGSGYGYTF. As DNA, the CDR3 is TGTGCCAGCAGTCTAAGGGGAAGCGGCTATGGCTACACCTTC.

This clonotype was picked up one time. The gene calls are TRBV12-3 or TRBV12-4 and TRBJ2-2; no clear D gene. The V gene lost 8 bases and the J gene lost 3 bases, with 10 bases spanning the gap. This CDR3 has 13 residues. The CDR3 nucleotides are TGTGCCAGCCATTGGGTATACACCGGGGAGCTGTTTTTT. It translates to CASHWVYTGELFF.

This clonotype was seen a handful of times. V gene TRBV29-1 combines with J gene TRBJ2-1, with a possible D match to TRBD1 (5 bases). The CDR3 totals 14 residues. V was cut by 3 bases and J by 3 bases, with 12 bases left in between. Germline V CDR1 and CDR2: SQVTM, ANQGSEA. The CDR3 DNA reads TGCAGCGTTGATGGCAGGGAAGACTACAATGAGCAGTTCTTC. This gives the protein CSVDGREDYNEQFF.

This clonotype was seen a handful of times. V and J are TRBV2 and TRBJ2-7; 9 bases match TRBD2. Trimming at V came to 8 bases and at J to 2 bases, leaving 10 bases not matched to a gene. The CDR3 runs to 15 residues. Germline-derived CDR1 and CDR2 are SNHLY and FYNNEI. DNA of the CDR3: TGTGCCAGCGGAGGCAGGACTAGCGTGACCTACGAGCAGTACTTC. Translated: CASGGRTSVTYEQYF. The variable domain in full, with the rest retrieved from reference TRBV2 and TRBJ2-7, is EPEVTQTPSHQVTQMGQEVILRCVPISNHLYFYWYRQILGQKVEFLVSFYNNEISEKSEIFDDQFSVERPDGSNFTLKIRSTKLEDSAMYFCASGGRTSVTYEQYFGPGTRLTVT.

This clonotype was observed a handful of times. The chain is built from TRBV6-2 or TRBV6-3 and TRBJ2-2, with D maybe TRBD1 (6 bases). This CDR3 comprises 14 residues. The germline V gene has CDR1 MNHEY and CDR2 SVGEGT. Deletions cut 8 bases from V and 3 bases from J, with 13 bases between. The CDR3 sequence is CASSSDSDTGELFF. The DNA of the CDR3 is TGTGCCAGCTCTTCGGACAGTGACACCGGGGAGCTGTTTTTT.

This clonotype was seen repeatedly, ten times or more. The chain uses TRBV28 and TRBJ1-1; D uncertain. This CDR3 has 14 amino acids. The V end lost 5 bases, the J end lost 1 base, and 11 bases lay between the germline ends. CDR1 is MDHEN and CDR2 is SYDVKM in the germline V gene. The CDR3 DNA reads TGTGCCAGCAGTCCTCCCCTGAGGAACACTGAAGCTTTCTTT. Its translation: CASSPPLRNTEAFF. The variable domain in full, with the rest retrieved from reference TRBV28 and TRBJ1-1, is DVKVTQSSRYLVKRTGEKVFLECVQDMDHENMFWYRQDPGLGLRLIYFSYDVKMKEKGDIPEGYSVSREKKERFSLILESASTNQTSMYLCASSPPLRNTEAFFGQGTRLTVV.

This clonotype was seen at least ten times. The chain carries TRBV7-2 and TRBJ2-1, with D possibly TRBD2 on 5 matching bases. Germline V CDR1 and CDR2: SGHTA, FQGNSA. V lost 5 bases and J 2 bases, leaving 13 bases between the germline ends. The CDR3 has 15 amino acids. CDR3 coding DNA: TGTGCCAGCAGCCGGCCGGGGATGGCCTACAATGAGCAGTTCTTC. Translating it yields CASSRPGMAYNEQFF.

This clonotype occurred a few times. The chain employs TRBV15 and TRBJ1-1; no firm D call. V lost 9 bases and J lost 0, with 5 bases in between. The germline V gene has CDR1 LNHNV and CDR2 YYDKDF (reference sequence). CDR3 size: 11 residues. The CDR3 loop is CATYLNTEAFF. CDR3 in DNA: TGTGCCACTTATCTGAACACTGAAGCTTTCTTT.

This clonotype has a handful of counts. The chain couples TRBV7-2 to TRBJ1-2; maybe TRBD1 (6 bases). CDR1 is SGHTA and CDR2 is FQGNSA in the germline V gene. This CDR3 region has 14 residues. V was clipped by 6 bases and J by 1 base, with 12 bases between them. CDR3 coding DNA: TGTGCCAGCAGTCGGGACATTGTTAACTATGGCTACACCTTC. This encodes CASSRDIVNYGYTF.

This clonotype was detected ten times or more. The chain has TRBV7-8 and TRBJ1-1; 7 bases are shared with TRBD1. The CDR3 sequence is 15 residues long. Germline lookup yields CDR1 SGHVS and CDR2 FQNEAQ. The junction had 8 bases not matched to a gene; V was cut back by 3 bases and J by 4 bases. The CDR3 DNA reads as TGTGCCAGCAGCTTTAACAGGGGATGGGGCACTGAAGCTTTCTTT. Protein: CASSFNRGWGTEAFF.

The chain employs TRBV18 and TRBJ2-5, with TRBD1 matching 7 bases. With 4 bases clipped from V and 2 bases from J, the junction kept 4 bases outside the gene matches. The CDR3 extends over 14 amino acids. Germline CDR1 and CDR2: KGHSH and LQKENI. The chain's CDR3 is CASSLRDSQETQYF. CDR3 coding DNA: TGTGCCAGCTCACTCCGGGACAGTCAAGAGACCCAGTACTTC.

At least ten counts were recorded for this clonotype. This rearrangement joins TRBV6-6 to TRBJ2-3; no clear D. The germline CDR1 and CDR2 sequences are MNHNY and SVGAGI (reference sequence). V lost 0 bases to trimming and J lost 2 bases, with 9 bases between them. The CDR3 length is 15 residues. CDR3 coding DNA: TGTGCCAGCAGTTACTCTGGCCAGCCCACAGATACGCAGTATTTT. Its translation: CASSYSGQPTDTQYF.

This clonotype was detected a few times. This chain links TRBV28 with TRBJ2-7, with TRBD1 as a possible D gene (5 bases). V lost 5 bases and J 2 bases, leaving 16 bases between the germline ends. The CDR3 has 15 residues. Germline loops: CDR1 MDHEN, CDR2 SYDVKM. CDR3 sequence: CASSGTAGIPYEQYF. In DNA, the CDR3 is TGTGCCAGCAGTGGCACCGCAGGGATTCCCTACGAGCAGTACTTC.

This clonotype was seen many times. The chain uses TRBV4-2 and TRBJ2-7; D not resolved. This CDR3 is 11 amino acids long. The ends were cut back, 2 bases at V and 5 bases at J, with 4 bases in the middle. CDR1 is LGHNA and CDR2 is YNFKEQ in the germline V gene. The CDR3 DNA reads TGTGCCAGCAGCCAAAACCACGAGCAGTACTTC. Amino acid sequence: CASSQNHEQYF.